The 26 T cell receptor beta chains below come from one sample, sequenced in a study of OX40 agonist ivuxolimab in advanced cancers. The method was immunoSEQ multiplex PCR; TCRdb's version includes in-frame clones alone and lacks a portion of them. The table records about 18,000 clones, about two thirds of them present only once. The sequences come from CD4+ or CD8+ T cells sorted from blood, collected in a trial of the OX40 agonist ivuxolimab. Every receptor here comes from an adult with an advanced solid tumor such as melanoma, head and neck, liver or kidney cancer.

The rearrangement uses TRBV10-3 and TRBJ2-7; D may be TRBD2 (6 bases). V lost 6 bases, J lost 0 bases, and 12 bases lay in between. Germline loops: CDR1 ENHRY, CDR2 SYGVKD. The CDR3 extends over 14 amino acids. This CDR3 is CAIREDGSSYEQYF. In DNA form, the CDR3 reads TGTGCCATCAGGGAGGACGGGAGCTCCTACGAGCAGTACTTC.

The chain links TRBV13 to TRBJ2-3, with D maybe TRBD2 (6 bases). The V and J ends lost 5 bases and 1 base respectively, with 13 bases between them. Germline V gene lookup returns CDR1 PRHDT and CDR2 FYEKMQ (reference sequence). The CDR3 has 15 amino acids. CDR3 nucleotide sequence: TGTGCCAGCAGCCATCCTAGCGACCGCACAGATACGCAGTATTTT. Translation gives CASSHPSDRTDTQYF.

The chain is built from TRBV29-1 and TRBJ1-2, with 10 bases identical to TRBD1. With V trimmed by 4 bases and J by 4 bases, 3 bases remained unmatched. Germline CDR1 reads SQVTM; CDR2 reads ANQGSEA. The CDR3 is made up of 13 amino acids. The CDR3 DNA reads TGCAGCGTTGGGACAGGGGGGAGCTATGGCTACACCTTC. It translates to CSVGTGGSYGYTF.

This chain uses TRBV19 with TRBJ2-6, with a tentative D call TRBD2 (5 bases). V gave up 1 base and J gave up 1 base, with 5 bases separating them. This CDR3 comprises 15 residues. Germline V lookup: CDR1 LNHDA, CDR2 SQIVND (reference sequence). The chain's CDR3 is CASSIGTSGANVLTF. CDR3 DNA: TGTGCCAGTAGTATAGGGACTTCTGGGGCCAACGTCCTGACTTTC.

The genes are TRBV11-2 and TRBJ2-7; D is ambiguous. Trimming took off 1 base at V and 2 bases at J, with 9 bases between the two ends. Per germline, CDR1 SGHAT and CDR2 FQNNGV. The CDR3 totals 14 residues. The CDR3 spells CASSLVYHPYEQYF. In DNA, the CDR3 is TGTGCCAGCAGCTTAGTATACCACCCCTACGAGCAGTACTTC.

The chain employs TRBV5-1 and TRBJ2-7; the D gene is possibly TRBD2 (5 bases). The V end lost 0 bases, the J end lost 6 bases, and 7 bases lay between the germline ends. The CDR3 covers 12 residues. The V gene's germline CDR1 is SGHRS and CDR2 YFSETQ. The CDR3 reads CASSLGGLEQYF. The CDR3 DNA reads TGCGCCAGCAGCTTGGGAGGGCTCGAGCAGTACTTC.

This chain uses TRBV5-1 with TRBJ2-1, with 7 bases matching TRBD2. With V trimmed by 0 bases and J by 4 bases, 4 bases remained unmatched. The germline V gene encodes CDR1 SGHRS and CDR2 YFSETQ. This CDR3 contains 15 residues. The CDR3 bases are TGCGCCAGCAGCTTGGCCAGCGGGACTTACAATGAGCAGTTCTTC. Protein: CASSLASGTYNEQFF.

The gene calls are TRBV6-5 and TRBJ2-7; 7 nucleotides line up with TRBD1. Trimming removed 4 bases from V and 8 bases from J; junction bases left unmatched: 17. Germline assignment: CDR1 MNHEY and CDR2 SVGAGI. The CDR3 runs to 16 residues. The CDR3 sequence: CASSSLHITGDYKQYF. The CDR3 nucleotides are TGTGCCAGCAGTTCTTTACACATAACAGGGGATTATAAGCAGTACTTC.

The V call is TRBV7-8, the J call TRBJ2-2; perhaps D is TRBD1 or TRBD2 (5 bases each). Trimming pared 5 bases from V and 2 bases from J, leaving 15 bases between. The CDR3 has 16 residues. Germline CDR1 reads SGHVS; CDR2 reads FQNEAQ. As DNA, the CDR3 is TGTGCCAGCAGCCTTAATATGGGACCTAACACCGGGGAGCTGTTTTTT. It specifies CASSLNMGPNTGELFF.

This sequence joins TRBV6-5 and TRBJ2-3; D remains unclear. Germline CDR1 is MNHEY and CDR2 is SVGAGI. V shed 2 bases and J shed 0 bases, with 9 bases lying between them. The CDR3 loop spans 15 amino acids. CDR3 region: CASSYVDPSTDTQYF. The CDR3 nucleotides are TGTGCCAGCAGTTACGTGGACCCTAGCACAGATACGCAGTATTTT.

The chain joins TRBV11-2 to TRBJ2-7; 9 bases match TRBD1. This CDR3 contains 16 residues. The J segment lost 5 bases and the V segment lost 5 bases, leaving 13 bases of the junction unmatched. CDR1 and CDR2 from the germline V gene are SGHAT and FQNNGV. The CDR3 DNA follows: TGTGCCAGCAGCACGGGGACAGGGCTAAGGAGGGACGAGCAGTACTTC. Translating gives CASSTGTGLRRDEQYF.

For this clone: An end of the junction differs from the germline gene, which may be a read error. The chain couples TRBV5-1 to TRBJ1-2; D is unresolved. CDR1 is SGHRS, CDR2 YFSETQ, per germline. The CDR3 extends over 13 amino acids. This CDR3 reads CASSLQGWQGYTF. The CDR3, as DNA: TGTGCCAGCAGCTTACAAGGGTGGCAGGGCTACACCTTC. Full variable domain (rest looked up from reference TRBV5-1 and TRBJ1-2): KAGVTQTPRYLIKTRGQQVTLSCSPISGHRSVSWYQQTPGQGLQFLFEYFSETQRNKGNFPGRFSGRQFSNSRSEMNVSTLELGDSALYLCASSLQGWQGYTFGSGTRLTVV.

This rearrangement joins TRBV6-5 to TRBJ2-7; 8 nucleotides match TRBD2. Trimming removed 0 bases from V and 7 bases from J; junction bases left unmatched: 5. CDR3 length: 14 amino acids. The germline CDR1 and CDR2 sequences are MNHEY and SVGAGI. The CDR3 region is CASSYSAGDGEQYF. The CDR3 coding sequence is TGTGCCAGCAGTTACTCAGCGGGAGATGGGGAGCAGTACTTC.

This clone has just a few counts. The rearrangement joins TRBV30 to TRBJ1-1; no clear D gene. The V gene lost 4 bases and the J gene lost 5 bases, with 11 bases spanning the gap. The CDR3 has 12 residues. Germline V lookup: CDR1 GTSNPN, CDR2 SVGIG (reference sequence). As DNA, the CDR3 is TGTGCCTGGAATTTTGTGGGAACTGAAGCTTTCTTT. As protein: CAWNFVGTEAFF.

The V and J genes are TRBV15 and TRBJ2-4; D assignment may be TRBD1 or TRBD2 (5 bases each). The V end lost 3 bases, the J end lost 7 bases, and 16 bases lay between the germline ends. This CDR3 has 15 amino acids. CDR1 is LNHNV, CDR2 YYDKDF, per germline (reference sequence). Here the CDR3 reads CATSSGTGAWNIQYF. Written as DNA, the CDR3 is TGTGCCACCAGCAGTGGGACCGGGGCCTGGAACATTCAGTACTTC.

The chain employs TRBV6-5 and TRBJ1-1; 8 bases are shared with TRBD1. There are 16 residues in the CDR3. Germline CDR1 MNHEY, CDR2 SVGAGI. V was clipped by 0 bases and J by 3 bases; unmatched bases: 6. The DNA of the CDR3 is TGTGCCAGCAGTTACTCAACAGGGGGAGAAGACACTGAAGCTTTCTTT. Residues: CASSYSTGGEDTEAFF.

The chain has TRBV14 and TRBJ2-6; the match to TRBD1 covers 7 bases. Germline values: CDR1 SGHDN, CDR2 FVKESK. V lost 5 bases, J lost 0 bases, and 1 base stayed unmatched. The CDR3 has 15 residues. This CDR3 is CASSWTGSGANVLTF. CDR3 nucleotide sequence: TGTGCCAGCAGCTGGACAGGCTCTGGGGCCAACGTCCTGACTTTC.

This clone was counted between two and nine times. The chain couples TRBV7-8 to TRBJ2-7; 11 nucleotides line up with TRBD1. Trimming removed 5 bases from V and 3 bases from J; junction bases left unmatched: 6. Germline assignment: CDR1 SGHVS and CDR2 FQNEAQ. The length of the CDR3 is 15 residues. The DNA of the CDR3 is TGTGCCAGCAGCGCAACCGGGACAGGGGGCTACGAGCAGTACTTC. Encoded protein: CASSATGTGGYEQYF.

The CDR3 coding sequence is TGTGCCAGCAGTTACGTCTTTACTCCTCAAGAGACCCAGTACTTC. It specifies CASSYVFTPQETQYF. The V and J genes are TRBV6-5 and TRBJ2-5; the D is unclear. Germline V gives CDR1 MNHEY, CDR2 SVGAGI. V lost 2 bases and J lost 2, with 12 bases in between. This CDR3 comprises 15 residues.

With respect to this clone: A read error may account for a junction end that differs from germline. The chain employs TRBV6-1 and TRBJ1-2; no reliable D call. The V gene's germline CDR1 is MNHNS and CDR2 SASEGT. This CDR3 has 14 amino acids. The CDR3 region is CAISESAALYGYTF. CDR3 nucleotide sequence: TGTGCCATCAGTGAGTCCGCAGCTCTCTATGGCTACACCTTC.

The V call is TRBV9, the J call TRBJ2-1; D is unclear. Germline-derived CDR1 and CDR2 are SGDLS and YYNGEE. V was pared by 3 bases and J by 8 bases, with 12 bases between. This CDR3 region has 13 residues. The CDR3 reads CASSAVDDDEQFF. As DNA, the CDR3 is TGTGCCAGCAGCGCAGTGGATGACGATGAGCAGTTCTTC.

This clone is labeled as medium-sized. This rearrangement joins TRBV10-1 to TRBJ2-2, with TRBD1 matching 9 bases. The CDR3 loop spans 16 amino acids. Germline-derived CDR1 and CDR2 are WNHNN and SYGVQD (reference sequence). Trimming removed 4 bases from V and 2 bases from J; junction bases left unmatched: 5. As DNA, the CDR3 is TGCGCCAGCAGTGGACGACAGGGGGGTAACACCGGGGAGCTGTTTTTT. This codes for CASSGRQGGNTGELFF.

This sequence joins TRBV19 and TRBJ2-7; 13 bases map to TRBD2. Trimming took 4 bases from V and 5 from J; bases not matched to a gene: 2. Looked up from germline, CDR1 is LNHDA and CDR2 is SQIVND (reference sequence). This CDR3 is 14 amino acids long. The CDR3 DNA reads as TGTGCCAGTAGTACTGGACTAGCGGGAGACGAGCAGTACTTC. Residues: CASSTGLAGDEQYF.

V usage is TRBV10-3 and J usage is TRBJ2-1; D perhaps matches TRBD2 (6 bases). Germline values: CDR1 ENHRY, CDR2 SYGVKD. The CDR3 length is 15 residues. Trimming cost V 1 base and J 0 bases, with 7 bases left between them. The CDR3 DNA reads TGTGCCATCAGTGAGTTGGGACTCTCCTACAATGAGCAGTTCTTC. Protein: CAISELGLSYNEQFF.

The chain combines TRBV28 with TRBJ1-2, with 7 bases aligning to TRBD1. Germline trimming cut 5 bases from V and 8 bases from J; bases unmatched to any gene: 14. The CDR3 is 15 residues long. Germline CDR1 MDHEN, CDR2 SYDVKM. CDR3 region: CASSPTGTAAWGYTF. In nucleotides, the CDR3 is TGTGCCAGCAGTCCCACCGGGACAGCAGCCTGGGGCTACACCTTC.

This clone rates as medium-sized. The chain couples TRBV6-5 to TRBJ2-3; possible D gene TRBD1, 6 bases. This CDR3 comprises 15 residues. The germline V gene has CDR1 MNHEY and CDR2 SVGAGI. Deletions cut 5 bases from V and 2 bases from J, with 14 bases between. The CDR3 DNA follows: TGTGCCAGCAGTCGCCGGGACACCAACACAGATACGCAGTATTTT. This gives the protein CASSRRDTNTDTQYF.